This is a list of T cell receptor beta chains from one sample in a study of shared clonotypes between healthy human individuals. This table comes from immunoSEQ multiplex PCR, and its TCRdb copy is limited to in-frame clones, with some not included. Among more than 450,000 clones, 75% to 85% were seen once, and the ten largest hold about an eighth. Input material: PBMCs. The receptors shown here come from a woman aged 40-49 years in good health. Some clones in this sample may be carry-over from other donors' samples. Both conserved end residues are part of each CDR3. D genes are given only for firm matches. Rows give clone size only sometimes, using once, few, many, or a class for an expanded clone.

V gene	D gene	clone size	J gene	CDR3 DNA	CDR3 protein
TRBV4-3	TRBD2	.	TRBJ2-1	TGCGCCAGCAGCCAAGATCCGCCGCTAGCGGGAAGTAATGAGCAGTTCTTC	CASSQDPPLAGSNEQFF
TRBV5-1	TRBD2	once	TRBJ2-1	TGCGCCAGCCGTGGGACTAGCGTCCGCAATGAGCAGTTCTTC	CASRGTSVRNEQFF
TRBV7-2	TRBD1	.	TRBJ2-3	TGTGCCAGCAGCTTAGCGTGGGACAGCGGCACAGATACGCAGTATTTT	CASSLAWDSGTDTQYF
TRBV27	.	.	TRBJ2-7	TGTGCCAGCAGTACCTCTACGGGATACGAGCAGTACTTC	CASSTSTGYEQYF
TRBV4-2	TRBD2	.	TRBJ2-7	TGTGCCAGCAGCCAAGAACTAGCGGGATCGCCAGTTTCCTACGAGCAGTACTTC	CASSQELAGSPVSYEQYF
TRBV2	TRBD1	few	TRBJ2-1	TGTGCCAGCAGTGAAGGGGTAGGACAGGGAGACAATGAGCAGTTCTTC	CASSEGVGQGDNEQFF
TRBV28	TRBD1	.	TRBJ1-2	TGTGCCAGCAGCCAGGGGGCAGAAGGCTACACCTTC	CASSQGAEGYTF
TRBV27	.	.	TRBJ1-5	TGTGCCAGCAGTCAAGATCGGACAGATCAGCCCCAGCATTTT	CASSQDRTDQPQHF
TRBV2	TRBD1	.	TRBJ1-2	TGTGCCAGCAGAGGACAGGTGAATAACTATGGCTACACCTTC	CASRGQVNNYGYTF
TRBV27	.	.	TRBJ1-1	TGTGCCAGTACCCCAACAGGGATGCCTGAAGCTTTCTTT	CASTPTGMPEAFF
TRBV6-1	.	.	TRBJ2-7	TGTGCCAGCACCCCAGGGGGGTACTACGAGCAGTACTTC	CASTPGGYYEQYF
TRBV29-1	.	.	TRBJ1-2	TGCAGCGTTGAATCCAGGGGTGGCTACACCTTC	CSVESRGGYTF
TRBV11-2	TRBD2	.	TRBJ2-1	TGTGCCAGCAGCTGGGACGGACTAGAGGGTGACGAGCAGTTCTTC	CASSWDGLEGDEQFF
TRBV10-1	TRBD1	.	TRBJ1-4	TGCGCCAGTCCCCCGGACAGGGTTAAAGAAAAACTGTTTTTT	CASPPDRVKEKLFF
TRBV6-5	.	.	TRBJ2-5	TGTGCCAGCAGCCGGGGGCCTCAAGAGACCCAGTACTTC	CASSRGPQETQYF
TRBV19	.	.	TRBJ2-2	TGTGCCAGTAGTATACCGGCCAGGAAAGGCACCGGGGAGCTGTTTTTT	CASSIPARKGTGELFF
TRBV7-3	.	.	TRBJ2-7	TGTGCCAGCAGCTTCCCGCAGCAGGGAATGACCTACGAGCAGTACTTC	CASSFPQQGMTYEQYF
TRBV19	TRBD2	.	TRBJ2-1	TGTGCCAGTTCGAGCGGGAGGGGCAATGAGCAGTTCTTC	CASSSGRGNEQFF
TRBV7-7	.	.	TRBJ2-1	TGTGCCAGCAGTCAGGCGGAGTGGGGGGCCTACAATGAGCAGTTCTTC	CASSQAEWGAYNEQFF
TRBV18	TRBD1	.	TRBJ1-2	TGTGCCAGCTCACCACCCCAACAGGGGGCTAGTGGCTATGGCTACACCTTC	CASSPPQQGASGYGYTF
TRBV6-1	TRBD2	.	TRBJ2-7	TGTGCCAGCAGTACTAGCGGGAGGTACGAGCAGTACTTC	CASSTSGRYEQYF
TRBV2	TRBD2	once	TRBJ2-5	TGTGCCAGCAGTGTAGGGGCGGGAGAAGGAGAGACCCAGTACTTC	CASSVGAGEGETQYF
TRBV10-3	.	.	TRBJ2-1	TGTGCCTCAGGAAAAGGGATCTACAATGAGCAGTTCTTC	CASGKGIYNEQFF
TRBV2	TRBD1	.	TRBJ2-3	TGTGCCAGCACATGGGGACAGAGGCCAGATACGCAGTATTTT	CASTWGQRPDTQYF
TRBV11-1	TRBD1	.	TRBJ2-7	TGTGCCAGCAGCTTAACCGGACAGGGAATGTACGAGCAGTACTTC	CASSLTGQGMYEQYF
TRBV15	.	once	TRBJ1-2	TGTGCCACCAGCAGAGAAGGGGTTAACTATGGCTACACCTTC	CATSREGVNYGYTF
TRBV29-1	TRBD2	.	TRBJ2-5	TGCAGCGTCAAGGGACTAGCCGTAATTCGGGTAGAGACCCAGTACTTC	CSVKGLAVIRVETQYF
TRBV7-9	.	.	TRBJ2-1	TGTGCCAGCAGCCCAGGTGCGTTCTCCTACAATGAGCAGTTCTTC	CASSPGAFSYNEQFF
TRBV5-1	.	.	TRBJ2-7	TGCGCCAGCAGCTTGGTTCCTACCTCGGGCGAGCAGTACTTC	CASSLVPTSGEQYF
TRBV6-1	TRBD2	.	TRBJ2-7	TGTGCCAGCATACTAGCGGGTGGGTACGAGCAGTACTTC	CASILAGGYEQYF
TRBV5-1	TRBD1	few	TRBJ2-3	TGCGCCAGCAGCTTGGAGGGACAGGGATACGGGCCAGATACGCAGTATTTT	CASSLEGQGYGPDTQYF
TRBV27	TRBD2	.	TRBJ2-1	TGTGCCAGCGGATCGGGTAGCGGGAATGAGCAGTTCTTC	CASGSGSGNEQFF
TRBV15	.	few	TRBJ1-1	TGTGCCACCAGCAGGCGGGAGAACACTGAAGCTTTCTTT	CATSRRENTEAFF
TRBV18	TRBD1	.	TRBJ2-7	TGTGCCAGCTCACCTCAGGGGGCCTACGAGCAGTACTTC	CASSPQGAYEQYF
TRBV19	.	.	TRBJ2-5	TGTGCCAGTAGTATAATAGGGGTGGAGACCCAGTACTTC	CASSIIGVETQYF
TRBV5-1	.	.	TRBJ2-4	TGCGCCAGCAGCTTGGACTCGGGGGTAACCAAAAACATTCAGTACTTC	CASSLDSGVTKNIQYF
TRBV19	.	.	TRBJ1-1	TGTGCCAGTAGCATAGAGGGAGACACTGAAGCTTTCTTT	CASSIEGDTEAFF
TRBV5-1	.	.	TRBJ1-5	TGCGCCAGCAGCTTCGGACAACGGGGAAATCAGCCCCAGCATTTT	CASSFGQRGNQPQHF
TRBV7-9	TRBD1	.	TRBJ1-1	TGTGCCAGCAGCCCAGGACAGGCCGAAGCTTTCTTT	CASSPGQAEAFF
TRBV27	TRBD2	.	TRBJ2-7	TGTGCCAGCAGTCTGGGGACTAGCGGGAGAATCTACGAGCAGTACTTC	CASSLGTSGRIYEQYF
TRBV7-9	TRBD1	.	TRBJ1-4	TGTGCCAGCAGCAAAGGACAGGGGTGGGATGAAAAACTGTTTTTT	CASSKGQGWDEKLFF
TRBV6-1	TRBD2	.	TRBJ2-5	TGTGCCACCTCCGCGGCGGGAGCCCCTTGGGAGACCCAGTACTTC	CATSAAGAPWETQYF
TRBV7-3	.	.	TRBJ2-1	TGTGCCAGCAGCTTAAAGGGAACTAGCAATGAGCAGTTCTTC	CASSLKGTSNEQFF
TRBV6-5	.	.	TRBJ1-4	TGTGCCAGCAGTCCTACAGGGTATATTGAAAAACTGTTTTTT	CASSPTGYIEKLFF
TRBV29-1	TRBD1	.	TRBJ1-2	TGCAGCGTTGTGAAAGGGACAGGGGGCGAAGATGGAGGCTACACCTTC	CSVVKGTGGEDGGYTF
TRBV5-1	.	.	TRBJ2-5	TGCGCCAGCAGCAAAAACCCGACAGGATCGGGCGAGACCCAGTACTTC	CASSKNPTGSGETQYF
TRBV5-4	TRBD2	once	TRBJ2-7	TGTGCCAGCAGCTTAGGTGGACTAGCGACCTACGAGCAGTACTTC	CASSLGGLATYEQYF
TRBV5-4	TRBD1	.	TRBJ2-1	TGTGCCAGCAGCTCGGACGGTATGGGACAGGGGATCAATGGGCAGTTCTTC	CASSSDGMGQGINGQFF
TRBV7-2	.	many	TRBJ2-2	TGTGCCAGCAGCTTATTCAGGAACACCGGGGAGCTGTTTTTT	CASSLFRNTGELFF
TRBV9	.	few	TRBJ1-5	TGTGCCAGCAGCGTGGGTGCTGACTTCAATCAGCCCCAGCATTTT	CASSVGADFNQPQHF
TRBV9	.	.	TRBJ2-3	TGTGCCAGCAGCGTAGAAGGGGTTAGCACAGATACGCAGTATTTT	CASSVEGVSTDTQYF
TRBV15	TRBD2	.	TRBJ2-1	TGTGCCACCAGCAGGGGGACTAGCGGGCGACGCCCATACAATGAGCAGTTCTTC	CATSRGTSGRRPYNEQFF
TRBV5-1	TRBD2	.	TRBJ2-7	TGCGCCAGCAGCTTAACTAGCGGCTCCTACGAGCAGTACTTC	CASSLTSGSYEQYF
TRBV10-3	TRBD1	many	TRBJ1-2	TGTGCCATCAGTGAGTCGGGACAGGGGGGCTACACCTTC	CAISESGQGGYTF
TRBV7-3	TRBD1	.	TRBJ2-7	TGTGCCAGCAGCTTAAGACAGGGTAATTACGAGCAGTACTTC	CASSLRQGNYEQYF
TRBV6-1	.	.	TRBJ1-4	TGTGCCTCGGGGGCGGCAACTAATGAAAAACTGTTTTTT	CASGAATNEKLFF
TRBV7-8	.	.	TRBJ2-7	TGTGCCAGCAGCCTCCTCCAGGGAGGAGGCTACGAGCAGTACTTC	CASSLLQGGGYEQYF
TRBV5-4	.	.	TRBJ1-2	TGTGCCAGCAGCTTGGCTGGTGGATATGGCTACACCTTC	CASSLAGGYGYTF
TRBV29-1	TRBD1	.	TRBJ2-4	TGCAGCGTTGACCCCGGGACAGGGGAAAACATTCAGTACTTC	CSVDPGTGENIQYF